A single sample gave rise to the 30 T cell receptor beta chains below, sequenced in a study of T cell responses to AZD1222 COVID-19 vaccine. The data were produced by immunoSEQ multiplex PCR, yet TCRdb's version contains in-frame clones alone and is incomplete. This table holds about 130,000 clones, 90% to 95% found once. Material: peripheral blood, obtained on day 0 of AZD1222 vaccination. These receptors came from an adult in good health.

This clone has a handful of counts. The chain uses TRBV6-5 and TRBJ1-4; D is uncertain. Germline V lookup: CDR1 MNHEY, CDR2 SVGAGI. This CDR3 spans 14 amino acids. V lost 0 bases to trimming and J lost 8 bases, with 10 bases between them. CDR3 bases: TGTGCCAGCAGTTACTCGCGGCGGGGAGAAAAACTGTTTTTT. Its protein product is CASSYSRRGEKLFF.

V gene TRBV19 combines with J gene TRBJ1-1; D is uncertain. The CDR3 contains 16 residues. V lost 0 bases, J lost 0 bases, and 11 bases lay in between. Germline V gene sequence: CDR1 LNHDA, CDR2 SQIVND (reference sequence). The chain's CDR3 is CASSIDHGRVNTEAFF. In nucleotides, the CDR3 is TGTGCCAGTAGTATAGATCACGGCAGAGTGAACACTGAAGCTTTCTTT.

The chain combines TRBV7-2 with TRBJ2-7, with D unclear. The V end was cut by 1 base, the J end by 2 bases, with 9 bases between. This CDR3 is 14 amino acids long. The germline CDR1 and CDR2 sequences are SGHTA and FQGNSA. The CDR3 loop is CASSLGRQTYEQYF. Written as DNA, the CDR3 is TGTGCCAGCAGCTTAGGTCGGCAGACCTACGAGCAGTACTTC. Looking up the rest from reference TRBV7-2 and TRBJ2-7 gives the full variable domain: GAGVSQSPSNKVTEKGKDVELRCDPISGHTALYWYRQSLGQGLEFLIYFQGNSAPDKSGLPSDRFSAERTGGSVSTLTIQRTQQEDSAVYLCASSLGRQTYEQYFGPGTRLTVT.

The chain carries TRBV4-2 and TRBJ1-1; no definite D call. The CDR3 loop spans 15 amino acids. With 1 base removed from V and 4 bases from J, the gap between germline ends came to 13 bases. The germline V gene has CDR1 LGHNA and CDR2 YNFKEQ. The CDR3 protein is CASSQAQEVGTEAFF. The CDR3 nucleotides read TGTGCCAGCAGCCAAGCACAAGAGGTGGGCACTGAAGCTTTCTTT.

The chain has TRBV7-2 and TRBJ1-1; 8 positions agree with TRBD1. Germline CDR1 reads SGHTA; CDR2 reads FQGNSA. The trim removed 3 bases at V and 7 bases at J, leaving 7 bases unmatched. CDR3 size: 14 residues. The CDR3 nucleotides are TGTGCCAGCAGCTTTCGGGGACAGGTGGATGAAGCTTTCTTT. Amino acids: CASSFRGQVDEAFF.

This clone was counted once. The chain links TRBV30 to TRBJ1-4, with D perhaps TRBD1 (5 bases). The CDR3 totals 14 residues. Germline V gene sequence: CDR1 GTSNPN, CDR2 SVGIG (reference sequence). CDR3 loop: CACHRGATNEKLFF. In DNA, the CDR3 is TGTGCTTGTCACCGTGGGGCGACTAATGAAAAACTGTTTTTT.

This clone was found once. This chain connects TRBV7-2 to TRBJ2-3; D gene unclear. The CDR3 has 14 amino acids. V lost 5 bases to trimming and J lost 4 bases, with 13 bases between them. Germline CDR1 reads SGHTA; CDR2 reads FQGNSA. The CDR3 sequence is CASSPGYGPDTQYF. CDR3 nucleotide sequence: TGTGCCAGCAGCCCCGGCTACGGACCAGATACGCAGTATTTT.

Concerning this clone: Other DNA sequences in this specimen translate into the identical CDR3. This chain joins TRBV12-3 or TRBV12-4 and TRBJ1-1; D is unclear. This CDR3 region has 11 residues. Trimming removed 3 bases from V and 4 bases from J, with 3 bases in between. Here the CDR3 reads CASSFGTEAFF. CDR3 coding DNA: TGTGCCAGCAGTTTTGGCACTGAAGCTTTCTTT.

The chain employs TRBV19 and TRBJ2-7; D not resolved. Germline V lookup: CDR1 LNHDA, CDR2 SQIVND (reference sequence). The CDR3 extends over 14 amino acids. V lost 5 bases and J 2 bases, leaving 13 bases between the germline ends. The CDR3 sequence: CASSSSYFTYEQYF. DNA for the CDR3: TGTGCCAGTAGTTCCAGTTATTTTACCTACGAGCAGTACTTC.

The CDR3: CAWSGQGSPLHF. The CDR3 nucleotides read TGTGCCTGGTCCGGGCAGGGCTCACCCCTCCACTTT. V is TRBV30 and J is TRBJ1-6, with TRBD1 as a possible D gene (5 bases). V dropped 5 bases and J dropped 10 bases, with 12 bases sitting between them. Germline lookup yields CDR1 GTSNPN and CDR2 SVGIG (reference sequence). The CDR3 runs 12 residues.

The chain has TRBV5-6 and TRBJ2-1; 11 bases agree with TRBD2. The CDR3 sequence is 16 residues long. Germline V gives CDR1 SGHDT, CDR2 YYEEEE. The V gene end was trimmed by 1 base and the J gene end by 7 bases; junction bases not matched to a gene: 7. The CDR3 sequence: CASSLNSGRVYNEQFF. The CDR3 DNA sequence: TGTGCCAGCAGCTTGAATAGCGGGAGGGTGTATAATGAGCAGTTCTTC.

The rearrangement links TRBV30 to TRBJ2-7; no clear D gene. Trimming left V 0 bases short and J 4 bases short, with 16 bases between. Germline V lookup: CDR1 GTSNPN, CDR2 SVGIG (reference sequence). This CDR3 region has 15 residues. CDR3 bases: TGTGCCTGGAGTGTACTTGGGGATCGTCATTACGAGCAGTACTTC. Amino acid sequence: CAWSVLGDRHYEQYF.

This clone occurred once. This chain joins TRBV2 and TRBJ2-1, with D unresolved. Germline V gene lookup returns CDR1 SNHLY and CDR2 FYNNEI. The CDR3 spans 15 residues. V gave up 1 base and J gave up 2 bases, with 9 bases separating them. The CDR3 loop reads CASSEGGLAYNEQFF. The CDR3, as DNA: TGTGCCAGCAGTGAAGGGGGTTTGGCCTACAATGAGCAGTTCTTC.

The rearrangement links TRBV6-5 to TRBJ2-3; the D gene is possibly TRBD1 (5 bases). The V gene's germline CDR1 is MNHEY and CDR2 SVGAGI. The CDR3 spans 15 residues. V was shortened by 2 bases and J by 8 bases, with 17 bases between the two germline ends. The CDR3 loop is CASSYDSSPTSTQYF. CDR3 coding DNA: TGTGCCAGCAGTTACGACAGTTCCCCCACAAGTACGCAGTATTTT.

The gene calls are TRBV7-7 and TRBJ1-4; 12 positions match TRBD1. Germline V gives CDR1 SSHAT, CDR2 FNYEAQ (reference sequence). V trimming: 8 bases; J trimming: 8 bases; junction bases outside the gene matches: 12. The CDR3 totals 16 residues. This CDR3 is CASDPGQGAFEEKLFF. The CDR3, as DNA: TGTGCCAGCGATCCGGGACAGGGGGCATTCGAAGAAAAACTGTTTTTT.

In DNA, the CDR3 is TGTGCCAGCAGCGAGGGAATGTCGCAAGAGACCCAGTACTTC. Translating it yields CASSEGMSQETQYF. This chain links TRBV9 with TRBJ2-5; D is unresolved. The germline gives CDR1 SGDLS, CDR2 YYNGEE. This CDR3 is built from 14 residues. V was cut by 3 bases and J by 2 bases, with 11 bases left in between. The full variable domain, its missing parts supplied by reference TRBV9 and TRBJ2-5, is DSGVTQTPKHLITATGQRVTLRCSPRSGDLSVYWYQQSLDQGLQFLIQYYNGEERAKGNILERFSAQQFPDLHSELNLSSLELGDSALYFCASSEGMSQETQYFGPGTRLLVL.

The chain has TRBV6-6 and TRBJ1-2; D gene uncertain. Germline V gene data show CDR1 as MNHNY and CDR2 as SVGAGI (reference sequence). The CDR3 covers 14 residues. V was cut by 5 bases and J by 8 bases, with 18 bases left in between. DNA of the CDR3: TGTGCCAGCAGTCCCCGCGGGCTGGTGTCCGGCTACACCTTC. Protein: CASSPRGLVSGYTF.

V is TRBV4-2 and J is TRBJ1-1; D gene uncertain. Germline V gene sequence: CDR1 LGHNA, CDR2 YNFKEQ. Trimming removed 4 bases at V and 4 bases at J, with 16 bases between. The CDR3 sequence is 15 residues long. The CDR3 nucleotides read TGTGCCAGCAGCCGCAGCAACTCGGGTGGCACTGAAGCTTTCTTT. This gives the protein CASSRSNSGGTEAFF.

This clone appeared a few times. The chain is built from TRBV7-9 and TRBJ2-5; perhaps TRBD2 as D (6 bases). The V end lost 4 bases, the J end lost 0 bases, and 15 bases lay between the germline ends. Germline lookup yields CDR1 SEHNR and CDR2 FQNEAQ (reference sequence). The CDR3 is 16 residues long. The CDR3 sequence is CASSSGRDPYQETQYF. The CDR3 nucleotides are TGTGCCAGCAGCTCCGGGCGGGATCCGTACCAAGAGACCCAGTACTTC.

The genes are TRBV5-4 and TRBJ2-2; tentative D call: TRBD1 (5 bases). CDR3 length: 16 residues. Germline V gene sequence: CDR1 SGHNT, CDR2 YYREEE (reference sequence). Trimming cost V 4 bases and J 4 bases, with 17 bases left between them. CDR3 in DNA: TGTGCCAGCAGCCCGGAAGGGGCCCTCAGCACCGGGGAGCTGTTTTTT. This gives the protein CASSPEGALSTGELFF.

The chain couples TRBV14 to TRBJ2-3; 8 positions agree with TRBD2. From germline, CDR1 is SGHDN and CDR2 FVKESK. The junction had 8 bases not matched to a gene; V was cut back by 4 bases and J by 2 bases. This CDR3 is built from 16 residues. CDR3 DNA sequence: TGTGCCAGCAGCCTGGGACTAGTTCGCGTCACAGATACGCAGTATTTT. This sequence encodes CASSLGLVRVTDTQYF.

The rearrangement links TRBV28 to TRBJ1-5, with 10 bases that match TRBD1. With V trimmed by 3 bases and J by 1 base, 3 bases remained unmatched. Germline V gene sequence: CDR1 MDHEN, CDR2 SYDVKM. CDR3 length: 16 amino acids. This CDR3 is CASSLDRGDSNQPQHF. The DNA of the CDR3 is TGTGCCAGCAGTTTGGACAGGGGGGACAGCAATCAGCCCCAGCATTTT.

V usage is TRBV2 and J usage is TRBJ2-3, with D possibly called TRBD1 or TRBD2 (5 bases each). The germline gives CDR1 SNHLY, CDR2 FYNNEI. This CDR3 region has 14 residues. V lost 3 bases to trimming and J lost 2 bases, with 9 bases between them. The CDR3 loop is CASSERGLTDTQYF. DNA for the CDR3: TGTGCCAGCAGTGAGAGGGGTCTCACAGATACGCAGTATTTT. Together with reference TRBV2 and TRBJ2-3, the CDR3 gives the full variable domain: EPEVTQTPSHQVTQMGQEVILRCVPISNHLYFYWYRQILGQKVEFLVSFYNNEISEKSEIFDDQFSVERPDGSNFTLKIRSTKLEDSAMYFCASSERGLTDTQYFGPGTRLTVL.

J is TRBJ2-7 and V is TRBV19; 9 bases match TRBD2. V lost 6 bases to trimming and J lost 3 bases; unmatched junction nucleotides: 6. CDR3 length: 14 amino acids. Germline CDR1 and CDR2: LNHDA and SQIVND (reference sequence). CDR3 DNA: TGTGCCAGTAGACCGACTAGCGGAGGCTACGAGCAGTACTTC. Its protein product is CASRPTSGGYEQYF.

The chain couples TRBV2 to TRBJ1-6; the D is unclear. The germline V gene encodes CDR1 SNHLY and CDR2 FYNNEI. V lost 7 bases, J lost 0 bases, and 4 bases lay in between. This CDR3 is 13 amino acids long. CDR3 sequence (DNA): TGTGCCAGCAAAAGCTCCTATAATTCACCCCTCCACTTT. Protein sequence: CASKSSYNSPLHF.

The rearrangement uses TRBV9 and TRBJ1-5; 8 bases align to TRBD1. The ends lost 4 bases at V and 1 base at J; junction bases unmatched: 4. CDR3 length equals 15 residues. CDR1 and CDR2 (germline): SGDLS, YYNGEE. In nucleotides, the CDR3 is TGTGCCAGCAGCATCGGACAGGGAAGCAATCAGCCCCAGCATTTT. Its protein is CASSIGQGSNQPQHF.

This clone was found once. The chain links TRBV7-2 to TRBJ1-2, with no clear D. Trimming took 3 bases from V and 8 from J, leaving 10 bases between them. CDR1 and CDR2 (germline): SGHTA, FQGNSA. The CDR3 has 12 residues. This CDR3 is CASSFGPWGYTF. In DNA, the CDR3 is TGTGCCAGCAGCTTCGGGCCCTGGGGCTACACCTTC.

The chain employs TRBV18 and TRBJ2-1; 8 nucleotides line up with TRBD1. Germline V gives CDR1 KGHSH, CDR2 LQKENI. V gave up 2 bases and J gave up 5 bases; unmatched junction bases: 8. The CDR3 consists of 16 residues. The chain's CDR3 is CASSPLGTGVNNEQFF. The DNA for the CDR3 is TGTGCCAGCTCACCATTGGGGACAGGAGTGAACAATGAGCAGTTCTTC.

The CDR3 DNA sequence: TGTGCCAGCTCACCACCAGGCCGAACCTACGAGCAGTACTTC. This sequence encodes CASSPPGRTYEQYF. The chain is built from TRBV18 and TRBJ2-7; no firm D call. The CDR3 loop spans 14 amino acids. V shed 0 bases and J shed 2 bases, with 8 bases lying between them. Germline V lookup: CDR1 KGHSH, CDR2 LQKENI.

The V call is TRBV19, the J call TRBJ2-7; 11 bases match TRBD2. This CDR3 is built from 16 residues. CDR1 is LNHDA and CDR2 is SQIVND in the germline V gene (reference sequence). The V gene end was trimmed by 3 bases and the J gene end by 10 bases; junction bases not matched to a gene: 14. The CDR3 DNA sequence: TGTGCCAGTAGTATCTTCACTAGCGGGAGAGCCGGCTCACAGTACTTC. Translating it yields CASSIFTSGRAGSQYF. Using reference TRBV19 and TRBJ2-7 for the parts outside the CDR3, the full variable domain is DGGITQSPKYLFRKEGQNVTLSCEQNLNHDAMYWYRQDPGQGLRLIYYSQIVNDFQKGDIAEGYSVSREKKESFPLTVTSAQKNPTAFYLCASSIFTSGRAGSQYFGPGTRLTVT.